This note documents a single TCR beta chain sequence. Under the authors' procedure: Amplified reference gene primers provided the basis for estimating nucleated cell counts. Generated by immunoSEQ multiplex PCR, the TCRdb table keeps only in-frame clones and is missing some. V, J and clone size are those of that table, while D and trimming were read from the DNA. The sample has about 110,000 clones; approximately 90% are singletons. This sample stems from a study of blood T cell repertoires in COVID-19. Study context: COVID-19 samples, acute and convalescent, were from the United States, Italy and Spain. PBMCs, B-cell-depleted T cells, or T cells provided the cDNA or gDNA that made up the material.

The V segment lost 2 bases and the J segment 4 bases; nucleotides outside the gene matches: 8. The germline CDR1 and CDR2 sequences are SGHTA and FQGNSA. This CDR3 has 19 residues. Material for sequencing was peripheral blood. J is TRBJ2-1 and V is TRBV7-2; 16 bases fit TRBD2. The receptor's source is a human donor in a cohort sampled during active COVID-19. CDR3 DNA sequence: TGTGCCAGCAGCTTATCGGGACTAGCGGGAGGGCCTAGATACAATGAGCAGTTCTTC. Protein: CASSLSGLAGGPRYNEQFF.